Here is one T cell receptor beta chain with its context. Its antigen is not identified. The study ran its PCR with 60 Vbeta and 13 Jbeta primers. The protocol was immunoSEQ multiplex PCR, while the TCRdb copy is restricted to in-frame clones and leaves out a portion. The sample lists approximately 140,000 clones; roughly 72% were seen once. These data originate in a study of cytomegalovirus exposure and HLA in healthy donors. This CDR3 comprises 16 residues. With 2 bases clipped from V and 1 base from J, the junction kept 8 bases outside the gene matches. The germline V gene has CDR1 SGDLS and CDR2 YYNGEE. These donors counted as nominally healthy when sampled, but unrecorded immune exposures were likely. Points from the study as a whole: Confirmation in vitro established that a few CMV-associated chains were specific for CMV antigens. Indistinguishable V segments, including TRBV6-2 and TRBV6-3, were excluded. Segments of the TCR beta V type were, in most cases, productive about 87% or about 30% of the time in an earlier analysis.

The chain uses TRBV9 and TRBJ1-1; TRBD1 aligns across 7 bases. The sequence was collected from a woman aged 50 to 60 in good health and CMV-seronegative. Source material: PBMCs. CDR3 sequence: CASSVNRGLSNTEAFF. For the CDR3, the DNA is TGTGCCAGCAGCGTGAACAGGGGATTATCGAACACTGAAGCTTTCTTT.